These 17 T cell receptor beta chains originate from one sample sequenced in a study of T cells in Graves' hyperthyroidism and ophthalmopathy. TCR beta CDR3 sequences were amplified from RNA transcripts. The HTBI set primed first-round TCR CDR3 RT-PCR. TCRdb independently ran MiXCR on the multiplex PCR reads; one entry per CDR3 protein. The sample holds around 340,000 distinct CDR3 sequences; approximately 18% are singletons and the top ten take roughly 35%. Sequenced input: blood. The receptors were gathered from a woman in her twenties or thirties with Graves' hyperthyroidism that later progressed to Graves' ophthalmopathy.

This clonotype was counted at least ten times. J is TRBJ2-5 and V is TRBV7-9; D gene unclear. This CDR3 has 15 amino acids. Trimming removed 1 base from V and 4 bases from J, with 13 bases in between. Germline lookup yields CDR1 SEHNR and CDR2 FQNEAQ (reference sequence). The CDR3 coding sequence is TGTGCCAGCAGCTTAGGGCCGCAGCGTGCAGAGACCCAGTACTTC. Protein sequence: CASSLGPQRAETQYF.

In its sample, this clonotype was seen many times. The gene calls are TRBV27 and TRBJ1-1; tentative D call: TRBD1 (5 bases). Germline V gene lookup returns CDR1 MNHEY and CDR2 SMNVEV (reference sequence). The CDR3 runs to 14 residues. Trimming removed 2 bases at V and 10 bases at J, with 17 bases between. DNA for the CDR3: TGTGCCAGCAGTTTAACGTCTCTGGACAAGATAGCTTTCTTT. Translated: CASSLTSLDKIAFF.

This clonotype was picked up one time. The chain carries TRBV7-9 and TRBJ1-1, with 11 bases fitting TRBD1. The V gene end was trimmed by 3 bases and the J gene end by 6 bases; junction bases not matched to a gene: 12. This CDR3 spans 17 amino acids. Looked up from germline, CDR1 is SEHNR and CDR2 is FQNEAQ (reference sequence). The CDR3 sequence: CASSLYGQGANFAEAFF. CDR3 coding DNA: TGTGCCAGCAGCTTGTACGGACAGGGGGCGAATTTCGCTGAAGCTTTCTTT.

In this sample, this clonotype turned up many times. The CDR3 DNA is TGTGCCAGCAATCCAGCAGGGACAGGGGACAATGAGCAGTTCTTC. This gives the protein CASNPAGTGDNEQFF. The chain joins TRBV28 to TRBJ2-1; 10 bases are shared with TRBD1. V lost 7 bases and J lost 5; bases outside the gene matches: 8. The CDR3 covers 15 residues. Looked up from germline, CDR1 is MDHEN and CDR2 is SYDVKM.

This clonotype was recorded many times. The V and J genes are TRBV24-1 and TRBJ1-5, with D unclear. V lost 1 base and J 0 bases, leaving 9 bases between the germline ends. The CDR3 runs 16 residues. Germline CDR1 KGHDR, CDR2 SFDVKD. CDR3 protein: CATSDFWAYSNQPQHF. CDR3 DNA sequence: TGTGCCACCAGTGATTTTTGGGCATATAGCAATCAGCCCCAGCATTTT.

The V call is TRBV27, the J call TRBJ2-1, with 11 nucleotides matching TRBD2. CDR3 length: 15 residues. CDR1 and CDR2 from the germline V gene are MNHEY and SMNVEV (reference sequence). Trimming cost V 7 bases and J 2 bases; bases outside gene matches: 4. The CDR3 here is CASKLAGETYNEQFF. CDR3 DNA sequence: TGTGCCAGCAAACTAGCGGGAGAAACCTACAATGAGCAGTTCTTC.

This clonotype was seen more than once but under ten times. The gene calls are TRBV6-1 and TRBJ1-5; 8 bases map to TRBD1. The CDR3 has 15 residues. Unmatched junction bases numbered 6, after V lost 4 bases and J lost 4 bases. In germline, CDR1 is MNHNS, CDR2 SASEGT. CDR3 sequence reads: CASSVWQGANQPQHF. CDR3 DNA: TGTGCCAGCAGTGTATGGCAGGGGGCTAATCAGCCCCAGCATTTT.

This clonotype was observed at least ten times. The J gene is TRBJ1-1, the V gene TRBV30, with D possibly being TRBD1 (5 bases). CDR1 GTSNPN and CDR2 SVGIG come from the germline V gene (reference sequence). The length of the CDR3 is 17 residues. Trimming pared 0 bases from V and 1 base from J, leaving 18 bases between. For the CDR3, the DNA is TGTGCCTGGAGTGTCGAGGGGTTCGGGAGGTGGAACACTGAAGCTTTCTTT. Encoded protein: CAWSVEGFGRWNTEAFF. Full variable domain (rest looked up from reference TRBV30 and TRBJ1-1): SQTIHQWPATLVQPVGSPLSLECTVEGTSNPNLYWYRQAAGRGLQLLFYSVGIGQISSEVPQNLSASRPQDRQFILSSKKLLLSDSGFYLCAWSVEGFGRWNTEAFFGQGTRLTVV.

This clonotype was detected ten times or more. This rearrangement joins TRBV2 to TRBJ2-3; TRBD2 agrees at 10 bases. Germline values: CDR1 SNHLY, CDR2 FYNNEI. This CDR3 is built from 15 residues. V shed 5 bases and J 4 bases; nucleotides not matched to a gene: 6. CDR3 region: CASSFLAGVSDTQYF. The DNA for the CDR3 is TGTGCCAGCAGTTTTCTAGCGGGAGTTTCAGATACGCAGTATTTT.

This clonotype was seen ten or more times. V gene TRBV10-3 combines with J gene TRBJ2-6; D is unresolved. Trimming removed 3 bases from V and 1 base from J, with 7 bases in between. Germline CDR1 ENHRY, CDR2 SYGVKD. The CDR3 spans 15 residues. CDR3 protein: CAISDFGSGANVLTF. The CDR3 DNA sequence: TGTGCCATCAGTGATTTTGGATCTGGGGCCAACGTCCTGACTTTC.

This clonotype was observed many times. The rearrangement links TRBV28 to TRBJ2-7; tentatively, D is TRBD2 (7 bases). This CDR3 is 14 amino acids long. V was pared by 3 bases and J by 2 bases, with 11 bases between. Germline CDR1 MDHEN, CDR2 SYDVKM. In nucleotides, the CDR3 is TGTGCCAGCAGTTTTCGGGGGGCCACCTACGAGCAGTACTTC. It encodes CASSFRGATYEQYF. Full variable domain (missing parts from reference TRBV28 and TRBJ2-7): DVKVTQSSRYLVKRTGEKVFLECVQDMDHENMFWYRQDPGLGLRLIYFSYDVKMKEKGDIPEGYSVSREKKERFSLILESASTNQTSMYLCASSFRGATYEQYFGPGTRLTVT.

This clonotype has a count of ten or more. The chain couples TRBV19 to TRBJ2-2; D possibly corresponds to TRBD1 (6 bases). CDR1 is LNHDA, CDR2 SQIVND, per germline (reference sequence). The CDR3 totals 15 residues. Trimming cost V 5 bases and J 4 bases, with 14 bases left between them. The CDR3, as DNA: TGTGCCAGTAGTGTACAGGGTTCGGGCACCGGGGAGCTGTTTTTT. Protein product: CASSVQGSGTGELFF.

In its sample, this clonotype was seen a few times. The V gene is TRBV7-9, the J gene TRBJ2-7, with 8 bases lining up with TRBD1. With V trimmed by 2 bases and J by 3 bases, 6 bases remained unmatched. This CDR3 comprises 15 residues. Germline values: CDR1 SEHNR, CDR2 FQNEAQ (reference sequence). The CDR3, as DNA: TGTGCCAGCAGCTTACTCCTGACAGGGGACTACGAGCAGTACTTC. This translates into CASSLLLTGDYEQYF.

This clonotype appeared many times. The chain links TRBV20-1 to TRBJ1-1; weak D call: TRBD1 (5 bases). Germline V lookup: CDR1 DFQATT, CDR2 SNEGSKA (reference sequence). The CDR3 spans 15 residues. With 6 bases removed from V and 3 bases from J, the gap between germline ends came to 20 bases. The CDR3 sequence: CSAHRVGGVYTEAFF. For the CDR3, the DNA is TGCAGTGCCCACAGAGTTGGGGGAGTTTACACTGAAGCTTTCTTT.

At least ten counts were recorded for this clonotype. The chain couples TRBV7-9 to TRBJ2-1, with a possible D match to TRBD1 (6 bases). Germline V CDR1 and CDR2: SEHNR, FQNEAQ (reference sequence). The length of the CDR3 is 16 residues. V lost 1 base and J lost 8, with 18 bases in between. The CDR3: CASSLDLSRGRDEQFF. CDR3 in DNA: TGTGCCAGCAGCTTAGATCTTTCCAGGGGTCGGGATGAGCAGTTCTTC.

The rearrangement joins TRBV27 to TRBJ2-7; D may be TRBD1 (6 bases). Germline CDR1 reads MNHEY; CDR2 reads SMNVEV (reference sequence). CDR3 length equals 13 residues. V was trimmed by 6 bases and J by 2 bases, leaving 11 bases between them. CDR3 sequence reads: CASRQGEPYEQYF. CDR3 bases: TGTGCCAGCAGACAGGGTGAGCCCTACGAGCAGTACTTC.

The chain couples TRBV24-1 to TRBJ1-1; D perhaps matches TRBD1 (5 bases). Looked up from germline, CDR1 is KGHDR and CDR2 is SFDVKD. The CDR3 is 13 amino acids. Trimming stripped 2 bases from V and 7 bases from J, with 10 bases between. This CDR3 reads CATSDSPGGEAFF. As DNA, the CDR3 is TGTGCCACCAGTGATTCACCGGGGGGTGAAGCTTTCTTT.